A single sample gave rise to the 5 T cell receptor beta chains below, sequenced in a study of T cell responses to AZD1222 COVID-19 vaccine. Here immunoSEQ multiplex PCR was the method, and the copy in TCRdb shows in-frame clones only, minus some. The table shows some 80,000 clones, with approximately 90% occurring only once. The sequencing here drew on peripheral blood, taken 28 days after the second AZD1222 dose. All receptors derive from an adult who received the AZD1222 COVID-19 vaccine.

The chain has TRBV10-3 and TRBJ2-7; D perhaps matches TRBD1 (5 bases). The CDR3 spans 13 residues. The V and J ends lost 6 bases and 3 bases respectively, with 12 bases between them. CDR1 and CDR2 from the germline V gene are ENHRY and SYGVKD. The CDR3 loop reads CAISQGNDYEQYF. The CDR3 DNA sequence: TGTGCCATCAGCCAGGGTAACGACTACGAGCAGTACTTC.

V is TRBV11-3 and J is TRBJ2-1; 13 bases are a match to TRBD2. V trimming: 1 base; J trimming: 4 bases; junction bases outside the gene matches: 10. The CDR3 is 19 amino acids. CDR1 and CDR2 from the germline V gene are SGHNT and YENEEA. In nucleotides, the CDR3 is TGTGCCAGCAGCTTAGGCCGTAGCCGGACTAGCGGGAGTTACAATGAGCAGTTCTTC. Its protein product is CASSLGRSRTSGSYNEQFF.

The V and J genes are TRBV7-8 and TRBJ1-1, with TRBD1 as a possible D gene (5 bases). This CDR3 spans 19 amino acids. Trimming removed 5 bases at V and 4 bases at J, with 29 bases between. Per the germline V gene, CDR1 is SGHVS and CDR2 is FQNEAQ. Here the CDR3 DNA reads TGTGCCAGCAGCCGCCTTAGAATCCGGGCCACACCCGGGGGCACTGAAGCTTTCTTT. The encoded protein is CASSRLRIRATPGGTEAFF.

This clone was seen a few times. The chain employs TRBV5-5 and TRBJ1-6; TRBD1 is a possible D gene (5 bases). Germline-derived CDR1 and CDR2 are SGHKS and YYEKEE (reference sequence). V shed 5 bases and J shed 10 bases, with 19 bases lying between them. The CDR3 is 15 residues long. In DNA form, the CDR3 reads TGTGCCAGCAGTACCTTTGGGGGTTCGGCCTCACCCCTCCACTTT. This codes for CASSTFGGSASPLHF.

The chain uses TRBV29-1 and TRBJ2-2; unclear D gene. Germline CDR1 is SQVTM and CDR2 is ANQGSEA. The CDR3 spans 14 residues. V was trimmed by 8 bases and J by 0 bases, leaving 13 bases between them. The CDR3 loop reads CSTRSGSNTGELFF. Here the CDR3 DNA reads TGCAGCACCCGATCAGGCTCGAACACCGGGGAGCTGTTTTTT.